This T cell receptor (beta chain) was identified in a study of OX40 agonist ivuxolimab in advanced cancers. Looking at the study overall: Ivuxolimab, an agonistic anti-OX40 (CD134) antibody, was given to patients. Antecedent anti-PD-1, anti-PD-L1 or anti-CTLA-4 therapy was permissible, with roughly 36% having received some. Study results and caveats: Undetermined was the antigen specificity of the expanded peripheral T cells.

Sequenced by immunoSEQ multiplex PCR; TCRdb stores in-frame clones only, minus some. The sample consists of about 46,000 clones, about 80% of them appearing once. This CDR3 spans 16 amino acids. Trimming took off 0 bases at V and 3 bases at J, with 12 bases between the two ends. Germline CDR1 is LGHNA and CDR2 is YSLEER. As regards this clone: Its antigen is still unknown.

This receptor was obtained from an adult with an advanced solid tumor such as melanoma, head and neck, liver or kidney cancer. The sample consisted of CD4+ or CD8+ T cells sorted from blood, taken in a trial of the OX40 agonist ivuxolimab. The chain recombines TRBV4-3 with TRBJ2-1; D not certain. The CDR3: CASSQEPLPFYNEQFF. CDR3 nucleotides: TGCGCCAGCAGCCAAGAGCCTCTCCCTTTCTACAATGAGCAGTTCTTC.